This T cell receptor beta chain is from a study of Ad26.COV2.S vaccination and SARS-CoV-2 variants. Produced via immunoSEQ multiplex PCR; TCRdb's table is partial and in-frame only. This table holds about 320,000 clones, around four fifths found once. V shed 0 bases, J shed 2 bases, and the junction held 4 bases outside the gene matches. CDR1 is SGHVS and CDR2 is FQNEAQ in the germline V gene. The CDR3 totals 15 residues. This clone was picked up many times. As for treatment: some 20 received Ad26.COV2.S at low or high dose, single or two shots; roughly five received placebo; per-sample allocation not given. After the first vaccine or placebo injection, samples were drawn on day 63.

The TCR originated in a person aged 18-60 years who received the Ad26.COV2.S COVID-19 vaccine or a placebo. Specimen: peripheral blood, collected in a trial of Ad26.COV2.S vaccine versus placebo. The chain is built from TRBV7-8 and TRBJ2-7, with 7 bases lining up with TRBD1. In DNA form, the CDR3 reads TGTGCCAGCAGCTTAGCGGCAGGGGGAGCCTACGAGCAGTACTTC. Translated, it gives CASSLAAGGAYEQYF.